One sample yielded the 21 T cell receptor beta chains listed below, sequenced in a study of blood T cells in healthy people across ages. Next came a second PCR, run for roughly 7 to 12 cycles, which used a sample-barcoded 5' primer along with a J-beta primer mix. TCRdb analysed the 5' RACE reads with MiXCR anew, one entry per CDR3 protein. This sample yields around 780,000 distinct CDR3 sequences, of which 20% to 30% are seen a single time; 2.5% to 3.5% belongs to the top ten. This sample was shared with a second study, whose subject was T cells of mothers and their children.

The source material was blood. These receptors were collected from a boy aged 5-17 years in good health.

This clonotype turned up a few times. The J gene is TRBJ1-4, the V gene TRBV7-8; TRBD1 aligns across 10 bases. The CDR3 spans 16 residues. The V gene's germline CDR1 is SGHVS and CDR2 FQNEAQ. Trimming at V came to 5 bases and at J to 5 bases, leaving 8 bases not matched to a gene. CDR3 nucleotides: TGTGCCAGCAGCCCTAAGGGACAGGGGTGGAATGAAAAACTGTTTTTT. It specifies CASSPKGQGWNEKLFF.

The gene calls are TRBV7-3 and TRBJ2-1; TRBD1 matches at 7 bases. CDR1 and CDR2 from the germline V gene are SGHTA and FQGTGA. This CDR3 has 12 amino acids. V was pared by 5 bases and J by 9 bases, with 4 bases of the junction left unmatched. The CDR3 region is CASSLDRAEQFF. Here the CDR3 DNA reads TGTGCCAGCAGCCTCGACAGGGCTGAGCAGTTCTTC. The whole variable domain, filled in from reference TRBV7-3 and TRBJ2-1, reads GAGVSQTPSNKVTEKGKYVELRCDPISGHTALYWYRQSLGQGPEFLIYFQGTGAADDSGLPNDRFFAVRPEGSVSTLKIQRTERGDSAVYLCASSLDRAEQFFGPGTRLTVL.

This clonotype was picked up a small number of times. This chain connects TRBV5-1 to TRBJ1-4, with D perhaps matching TRBD1 (5 bases). This CDR3 contains 15 residues. Trimming stripped 0 bases from V and 5 bases from J, with 11 bases between. Germline V gives CDR1 SGHRS, CDR2 YFSETQ. The CDR3 DNA reads TGCGCCAGCAGCTTGGCCCCGGGGGGGAATGAAAAACTGTTTTTT. The encoded protein is CASSLAPGGNEKLFF. Full variable domain (rest looked up from reference TRBV5-1 and TRBJ1-4): KAGVTQTPRYLIKTRGQQVTLSCSPISGHRSVSWYQQTPGQGLQFLFEYFSETQRNKGNFPGRFSGRQFSNSRSEMNVSTLELGDSALYLCASSLAPGGNEKLFFGSGTQLSVL.

This clonotype was detected a few times. The chain has TRBV5-5 and TRBJ2-5, with D tentatively TRBD2 (6 bases). The CDR3 has 14 amino acids. The germline CDR1 and CDR2 sequences are SGHKS and YYEKEE (reference sequence). Trimming removed 2 bases from V and 10 bases from J, with 18 bases in between. CDR3 coding DNA: TGTGCCAGCAGCTTTGGGCGGGACCTCGGTGGCCAGTACTTC. Protein: CASSFGRDLGGQYF.

The chain couples TRBV2 to TRBJ2-7, with no clear D. CDR3 size: 14 residues. CDR1 and CDR2 from the germline V gene are SNHLY and FYNNEI. The germline V and J ends were trimmed by 2 bases and 6 bases, with 14 bases remaining between them. The CDR3 sequence: CASSEPPGWGEQYF. CDR3 in DNA: TGTGCCAGCAGTGAACCCCCAGGCTGGGGCGAGCAGTACTTC.

The chain employs TRBV6-5 and TRBJ2-7, with 8 bases fitting TRBD2. Unmatched junction bases numbered 10, after V lost 10 bases and J lost 2 bases. The V gene's germline CDR1 is MNHEY and CDR2 SVGAGI. The CDR3 length is 14 residues. CDR3 residues: CATREPGLAYEQYF. CDR3 bases: TGTGCCACCAGAGAACCGGGACTAGCCTACGAGCAGTACTTC.

This clonotype was detected only a few times. The rearrangement uses TRBV12-3 or TRBV12-4 and TRBJ2-5, with 8 bases identical to TRBD2. Trimming took 7 bases from V and 4 from J; bases not matched to a gene: 14. The CDR3 is 16 amino acids. The CDR3 loop reads CASIPAERGTIETQYF. CDR3 DNA sequence: TGTGCCAGCATCCCGGCGGAGCGGGGGACCATAGAGACCCAGTACTTC.

This clonotype was observed a handful of times. V and J are TRBV9 and TRBJ2-5; D is unresolved. The V gene's germline CDR1 is SGDLS and CDR2 YYNGEE. Trimming shortened V by 3 bases and J by 3 bases, and 9 bases separated the two germline ends. This CDR3 has 13 residues. CDR3 DNA: TGTGCCAGCAGCGACCTCAACGAAGAGACCCAGTACTTC. This encodes CASSDLNEETQYF.

J is TRBJ2-5 and V is TRBV14; D is undetermined. The J call is in doubt because the DNA end fits TRBJ2-7 better. Per the germline V gene, CDR1 is SGHDN and CDR2 is FVKESK. This CDR3 has 14 amino acids. The CDR3 here is CASSQVGPSYEQYF. The CDR3, as DNA: TGTGCCAGCAGCCAAGTTGGGCCTTCCTACGAGCAGTACTTC.

This clonotype was seen more than once but under ten times. The chain uses TRBV6-5 and TRBJ2-7, with TRBD1 matching 10 bases. The junction had 7 bases not matched to a gene; V was cut back by 4 bases and J by 4 bases. From germline, CDR1 is MNHEY and CDR2 SVGAGI. The CDR3 runs 15 residues. This CDR3 reads CASSSAGTGDYEQYF. The CDR3 nucleotides read TGTGCCAGCAGTTCCGCCGGGACAGGGGATTACGAGCAGTACTTC.

This chain connects TRBV7-9 to TRBJ1-1; possibly TRBD1 for D (5 bases). The germline gives CDR1 SEHNR, CDR2 FQNEAQ (reference sequence). The CDR3 totals 17 residues. Trimming pared 5 bases from V and 0 bases from J, leaving 19 bases between. CDR3 residues: CASSPRRGPGMNTEAFF. The DNA of the CDR3 is TGTGCCAGCAGCCCACGGAGGGGTCCAGGGATGAACACTGAAGCTTTCTTT.

The V gene is TRBV6-5, the J gene TRBJ1-5; a weak D match, TRBD1 (5 bases). There are 13 residues in the CDR3. Per germline, CDR1 MNHEY and CDR2 SVGAGI. Trimming took 5 bases from V and 4 from J, leaving 9 bases between them. CDR3 amino acids: CASSGGFNQPQHF. The CDR3 DNA is TGTGCCAGCAGTGGGGGGTTTAATCAGCCCCAGCATTTT.

In DNA, the CDR3 is TGCAGTGGATTCAGGGGTAACACCGGGGAGCTGTTTTTT. As protein: CSGFRGNTGELFF. The rearrangement uses TRBV20-1 and TRBJ2-2; D is perhaps TRBD1 (6 bases). There are 13 residues in the CDR3. Per germline, CDR1 DFQATT and CDR2 SNEGSKA (reference sequence). V gave up 7 bases and J gave up 2 bases, with 11 bases separating them.

This clonotype has a handful of counts. This rearrangement joins TRBV2 to TRBJ2-5; TRBD1 is a possible D gene (6 bases). This CDR3 region has 14 residues. Germline loops: CDR1 SNHLY, CDR2 FYNNEI. Trimming stripped 7 bases from V and 3 bases from J, with 15 bases between. Here the CDR3 reads CASTSGTLEETQYF. The CDR3 bases are TGTGCCAGCACTTCCGGGACACTTGAAGAGACCCAGTACTTC.

The rearrangement joins TRBV30 to TRBJ2-3; no reliable D call. This CDR3 comprises 12 residues. Per the germline V gene, CDR1 is GTSNPN and CDR2 is SVGIG (reference sequence). V lost 0 bases and J lost 0, with 1 base in between. The CDR3 loop reads CAWSVSTDTQYF. For the CDR3, the DNA is TGTGCCTGGAGTGTAAGCACAGATACGCAGTATTTT. Drawing the rest from reference TRBV30 and TRBJ2-3, the complete variable domain is SQTIHQWPATLVQPVGSPLSLECTVEGTSNPNLYWYRQAAGRGLQLLFYSVGIGQISSEVPQNLSASRPQDRQFILSSKKLLLSDSGFYLCAWSVSTDTQYFGPGTRLTVL.

The V and J genes are TRBV7-4 and TRBJ2-2; 11 nucleotides line up with TRBD2. Germline V gene sequence: CDR1 SGHVT, CDR2 SQSDAQ. The V segment lost 5 bases and the J segment 2 bases; nucleotides outside the gene matches: 13. This CDR3 comprises 19 residues. For the CDR3, the DNA is TGTGCCAGCAGCCCCCGTCGTAGCGGGGGGGCCTTTAACACCGGGGAGCTGTTTTTT. The encoded protein is CASSPRRSGGAFNTGELFF.

About this clonotype itself: At one of its ends the junction is not consistent with the germline gene, which may arise from a read error. The chain links TRBV7-7 to TRBJ2-5; TRBD1 agrees at 7 bases. Germline V gene sequence: CDR1 SSHAT, CDR2 FNYEAQ (reference sequence). The CDR3 is made up of 14 amino acids. The CDR3 bases are TGTGCTAGCAGCTTACAGGGACAGCAAGAGACCCAGTACTTC. Translating it yields CASSLQGQQETQYF.

The rearrangement links TRBV12-3 or TRBV12-4 to TRBJ1-5; D is possibly TRBD1 (5 bases). V was clipped by 3 bases and J by 7 bases, with 10 bases between them. The length of the CDR3 is 13 residues. Written as DNA, the CDR3 is TGTGCCAGCAGTTTCAGGGTAGGGCAGCCCCAGCATTTT. Translation: CASSFRVGQPQHF.

The rearrangement joins TRBV5-6 to TRBJ2-7; a weak D match, TRBD1 (6 bases). This CDR3 is built from 11 residues. Trimming left V 7 bases short and J 6 bases short, with 11 bases between. Germline V lookup: CDR1 SGHDT, CDR2 YYEEEE. The CDR3 is CASGQGIEQYF. The CDR3 region has the DNA TGTGCCAGCGGCCAGGGGATCGAGCAGTACTTC.

The CDR3 sequence is CASSPSTSGETQYF. The CDR3 DNA reads as TGTGCCAGCAGTCCCTCGACTAGCGGAGAGACCCAGTACTTC. The chain joins TRBV12-3 or TRBV12-4 to TRBJ2-5; 9 positions match TRBD2. V lost 5 bases and J lost 4; bases outside the gene matches: 5. The CDR3 is 14 amino acids.

V usage is TRBV7-9 and J usage is TRBJ2-1; D tentatively fits TRBD1 or TRBD2 (5 bases each). Germline-derived CDR1 and CDR2 are SEHNR and FQNEAQ (reference sequence). The V end was cut by 4 bases, the J end by 5 bases, with 15 bases between. The CDR3 has 15 amino acids. The CDR3 loop is CASSSQGRPDNEQFF. The CDR3 DNA reads TGTGCCAGCAGCTCTCAGGGACGGCCTGACAATGAGCAGTTCTTC. Supplemented by reference TRBV7-9 and TRBJ2-1, the full variable domain reads DTGVSQNPRHKITKRGQNVTFRCDPISEHNRLYWYRQTLGQGPEFLTYFQNEAQLEKSRLLSDRFSAERPKGSFSTLEIQRTEQGDSAMYLCASSSQGRPDNEQFFGPGTRLTVL.